The sequence of this TCR beta chain was determined in a study of cytomegalovirus exposure and HLA in healthy donors. Across the study: Around 200 million T cells yielded 100 million to 130 million unique TCR beta sequences, as an earlier analysis found.

CDR3 length: 17 amino acids. V was clipped by 5 bases and J by 4 bases; unmatched bases: 13. Germline V gene sequence: CDR1 KGHSH, CDR2 LQKENI. Comments on this clone: The antigen remains unidentified.

Primers: 60 Vbeta forward and 13 Jbeta reverse. Repertoires were generated with immunoSEQ multiplex PCR, while TCRdb's copy carries only in-frame clones and drops some. The data hold about 150,000 clones, with roughly 83% observed a single time. Study conclusions and caveats: As a later analysis showed, a missense DCLRE1C variant was linked to trimming of TCR beta V- and J-genes. Looking again later, the authors saw that most CMV-associated TCR beta chains seemed HLA-restricted. Cytomegalovirus association was listed for under 200 TCR beta chains.

The chain links TRBV18 to TRBJ2-7; 11 positions agree with TRBD1. What was sequenced was PBMCs. This sequence originates from a man aged 35 to 55 in good health and CMV-seronegative. This chain's CDR3 is CASSYRAPGQGAYEQYF. Written as DNA, the CDR3 is TGTGCCAGCTCATATAGGGCCCCCGGACAGGGGGCTTACGAGCAGTACTTC.